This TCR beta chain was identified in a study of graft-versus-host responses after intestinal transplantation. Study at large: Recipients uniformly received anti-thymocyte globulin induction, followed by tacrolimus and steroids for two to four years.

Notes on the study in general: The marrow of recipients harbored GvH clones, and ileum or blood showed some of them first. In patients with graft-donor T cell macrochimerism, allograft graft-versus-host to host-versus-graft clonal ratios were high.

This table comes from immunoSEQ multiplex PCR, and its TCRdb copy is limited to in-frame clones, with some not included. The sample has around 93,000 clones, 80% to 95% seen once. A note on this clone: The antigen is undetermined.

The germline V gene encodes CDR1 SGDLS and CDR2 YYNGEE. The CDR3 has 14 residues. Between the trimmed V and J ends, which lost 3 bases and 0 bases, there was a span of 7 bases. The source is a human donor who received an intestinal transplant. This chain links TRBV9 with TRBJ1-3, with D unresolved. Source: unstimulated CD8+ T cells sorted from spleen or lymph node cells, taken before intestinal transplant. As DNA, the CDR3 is TGTGCCAGCAGCGGACGGTCCTCTGGAAACACCATATATTTT. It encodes CASSGRSSGNTIYF.